A single sample gave rise to the 23 T cell receptor beta chains below, sequenced in a study of a mutant IDH1 vaccine in newly diagnosed glioma. The assay was immunoSEQ multiplex PCR, and TCRdb's table has in-frame clones only and misses some. The sample lists about 30,000 clones, more than 65% occurring once. Noted time point: baseline, week 1 (first vaccination visit). Stated treatment: pre-vaccination baseline after standard-of-care therapy. Sequences were derived from PBMCs, sampled from a glioma patient treated with radiotherapy, temozolomide or both. These receptors came from a man younger than 45 with glioma.

This rearrangement joins TRBV18 to TRBJ2-2; 9 nucleotides match TRBD1. After removal of 5 bases from V and 14 bases from J, the junction contained 6 bases not matched to a gene. Germline lookup yields CDR1 KGHSH and CDR2 LQKENI. The CDR3 sequence is 12 residues long. As DNA, the CDR3 is TGTGCCAGCTCATCAGGACAGGGGAAACTGTTTTTT. As protein: CASSSGQGKLFF.

The chain employs TRBV30 and TRBJ2-5, with a tentative D call TRBD1 (5 bases). The CDR3 is 16 amino acids. Between the trimmed V and J ends, which lost 0 bases and 2 bases, there was a span of 16 bases. From germline, CDR1 is GTSNPN and CDR2 SVGIG (reference sequence). CDR3 amino acids: CAWSVPHGHIQETQYF. In DNA, the CDR3 is TGTGCCTGGAGTGTCCCCCATGGACACATACAAGAGACCCAGTACTTC.

The rearrangement joins TRBV4-1 to TRBJ2-7; D unclear. The CDR3 runs to 12 residues. The V and J ends lost 1 base and 9 bases respectively, with 10 bases between them. Germline V gene sequence: CDR1 MGHRA, CDR2 YSYEKL. CDR3 in amino acids: CASSQGYDRQYF. As DNA, the CDR3 is TGCGCCAGCAGCCAAGGCTACGACCGGCAGTACTTC.

The V call is TRBV5-6, the J call TRBJ2-7; possibly TRBD2 for D (6 bases). This CDR3 contains 14 residues. Per germline, CDR1 SGHDT and CDR2 YYEEEE. V lost 2 bases and J 2 bases, leaving 11 bases between the germline ends. CDR3 DNA sequence: TGTGCCAGCAGCTTAGGGGACTCAACCTACGAGCAGTACTTC. The encoded protein is CASSLGDSTYEQYF.

The V gene is TRBV25-1, the J gene TRBJ2-3, with D possibly being TRBD1 (7 bases). This CDR3 is 17 amino acids long. Trimming pared 1 base from V and 5 bases from J, leaving 19 bases between. Germline assignment: CDR1 MGHDK and CDR2 SYGVNS. CDR3 in amino acids: CASSESWNGGGKDTQYF. In nucleotides, the CDR3 is TGTGCCAGCAGTGAATCATGGAATGGAGGGGGCAAAGATACGCAGTATTTT.

This chain uses TRBV19 with TRBJ2-2; D might be TRBD2 (6 bases). Per germline, CDR1 LNHDA and CDR2 SQIVND (reference sequence). This CDR3 is 16 amino acids long. Trimming removed 10 bases from V and 3 bases from J, with 21 bases in between. CDR3 DNA: TGTGCCACCCTAGGAGGGGCCTACTCTGACACCGGGGAGCTGTTTTTT. It translates to CATLGGAYSDTGELFF.

The DNA of the CDR3 is TGTGCCAGCAGCATAAGACAGAGCGGAGACACCATATATTTT. Residues: CASSIRQSGDTIYF. This chain joins TRBV9 and TRBJ1-3; TRBD1 is a possible D gene (5 bases). The germline CDR1 and CDR2 sequences are SGDLS and YYNGEE. Trimming took 4 bases from V and 8 from J, leaving 16 bases between them. The CDR3 contains 14 residues.

This clone has only a few counts. The same CDR3 can be traced to other DNA sequences in this sample. This chain connects TRBV5-1 to TRBJ1-4; D is unresolved. Trimming shortened V by 0 bases and J by 0 bases, and 6 bases separated the two germline ends. Germline CDR1 and CDR2: SGHRS and YFSETQ. The CDR3 is 15 amino acids. The CDR3 DNA is TGCGCCAGCAGCTTGGCTGCTGCAACTAATGAAAAACTGTTTTTT. Translated, it gives CASSLAAATNEKLFF.

V usage is TRBV27 and J usage is TRBJ2-7; D is perhaps TRBD1 (5 bases). Germline CDR1 is MNHEY and CDR2 is SMNVEV (reference sequence). Trimming took 0 bases from V and 3 from J, leaving 12 bases between them. The CDR3 spans 15 residues. This CDR3 reads CASSLSARVDYEQYF. For the CDR3, the DNA is TGTGCCAGCAGTTTATCGGCCAGGGTGGACTACGAGCAGTACTTC.

The chain carries TRBV5-8 and TRBJ2-2, with 7 bases identical to TRBD1. The CDR3 is 17 amino acids. The junction had 17 bases not matched to a gene; V was cut back by 6 bases and J by 6 bases. Germline lookup yields CDR1 SGHTS and CDR2 YDEGEE. The CDR3 DNA follows: TGTGCCAGCACCATTCCTCCCCGACAGGGACGGTCCGGGGAGCTGTTTTTT. It is translated as CASTIPPRQGRSGELFF.

The rearrangement uses TRBV7-8 and TRBJ2-7; possibly TRBD2 for D (5 bases). The ends were cut back, 2 bases at V and 5 bases at J, with 7 bases in the middle. Per the germline V gene, CDR1 is SGHVS and CDR2 is FQNEAQ. The CDR3 has 12 residues. The CDR3 region has the DNA TGTGCCAGCAGCTTATCCGGGGACGAGCAGTACTTC. Its translation is CASSLSGDEQYF.

The J gene is TRBJ1-5, the V gene TRBV4-2; unclear D gene. The CDR3 contains 13 residues. Trimming pared 0 bases from V and 5 bases from J, leaving 5 bases between. CDR1 and CDR2 (germline): LGHNA, YNFKEQ. CDR3 nucleotides: TGTGCCAGCAGCCAAGATAAGGATCAGCCCCAGCATTTT. It translates to CASSQDKDQPQHF.

The chain links TRBV2 to TRBJ2-5; 9 bases align to TRBD1. The CDR3 consists of 14 residues. The J segment lost 4 bases and the V segment lost 5 bases, leaving 5 bases of the junction unmatched. Germline lookup yields CDR1 SNHLY and CDR2 FYNNEI. The CDR3 protein is CASSRDRVSETQYF. The CDR3 DNA sequence: TGTGCCAGCAGTCGGGACAGGGTGTCAGAGACCCAGTACTTC.

The chain is built from TRBV7-8 and TRBJ1-3, with a weak D call TRBD1 (5 bases). CDR3 length: 15 amino acids. Germline V CDR1 and CDR2: SGHVS, FQNEAQ. Trimming removed 0 bases at V and 4 bases at J, with 10 bases between. The CDR3 sequence is CASSLAGATGNTIYF. The DNA for the CDR3 is TGTGCCAGCAGCTTAGCAGGGGCGACAGGAAACACCATATATTTT.

V gene TRBV5-4 combines with J gene TRBJ1-2, with a weak D call TRBD1 (5 bases). V was trimmed by 4 bases and J by 2 bases, leaving 15 bases between them. The CDR3 sequence is 15 residues long. Germline CDR1 and CDR2: SGHNT and YYREEE (reference sequence). The CDR3: CASSLSRRANYGYTF. The CDR3 nucleotides read TGTGCCAGCAGCCTAAGTCGCAGGGCAAACTATGGCTACACCTTC. The full variable domain, with the rest looked up from reference TRBV5-4 and TRBJ1-2, is ETGVTQSPTHLIKTRGQQVTLRCSSQSGHNTVSWYQQALGQGPQFIFQYYREEENGRGNFPPRFSGLQFPNYSSELNVNALELDDSALYLCASSLSRRANYGYTFGSGTRLTVV.

For the CDR3, the DNA is TGCGCCAGCAGTCGGGACAGGGGCACAGATACGCAGTATTTT. Translating gives CASSRDRGTDTQYF. The chain uses TRBV5-1 and TRBJ2-3; 9 nucleotides match TRBD1. Germline assignment: CDR1 SGHRS and CDR2 YFSETQ. The V and J ends lost 5 bases and 1 base, in that order; junction bases with no gene match: 2. CDR3 length: 14 residues.

V gene TRBV29-1 combines with J gene TRBJ2-5; 9 bases are a match to TRBD1. Losses at the gene ends were 7 bases for V and 2 bases for J; bases not matched to a gene: 11. The germline V gene has CDR1 SQVTM and CDR2 ANQGSEA. This CDR3 has 15 residues. The CDR3 sequence is CSGRTGGAGQETQYF. The CDR3 region has the DNA TGCAGCGGCAGAACAGGGGGCGCCGGACAAGAGACCCAGTACTTC.

The gene calls are TRBV6-1 and TRBJ1-2, with D possibly being TRBD1 (6 bases). Germline CDR1 and CDR2: MNHNS and SASEGT. With 5 bases removed from V and 0 bases from J, the gap between germline ends came to 10 bases. This CDR3 is built from 14 residues. The CDR3 loop reads CASSYTGTNYGYTF. The CDR3 DNA follows: TGTGCCAGCAGTTATACAGGGACTAACTATGGCTACACCTTC.

This clone has just a few counts. The chain couples TRBV5-1 to TRBJ1-6; D gene unclear. V was clipped by 0 bases and J by 6 bases, with 4 bases between them. Germline CDR1 is SGHRS and CDR2 is YFSETQ. The CDR3 spans 13 residues. In nucleotides, the CDR3 is TGCGCCAGCAGCTTGGGGTTTAATTCACCCCTCCACTTT. It encodes CASSLGFNSPLHF. Full variable domain (remainder filled in from reference TRBV5-1 and TRBJ1-6): KAGVTQTPRYLIKTRGQQVTLSCSPISGHRSVSWYQQTPGQGLQFLFEYFSETQRNKGNFPGRFSGRQFSNSRSEMNVSTLELGDSALYLCASSLGFNSPLHFGNGTRLTVT.

The rearrangement uses TRBV4-1 and TRBJ2-7; possible D gene TRBD1, 6 bases. CDR3 size: 15 residues. Germline V gene data show CDR1 as MGHRA and CDR2 as YSYEKL. V was pared by 0 bases and J by 3 bases, with 12 bases between. For the CDR3, the DNA is TGCGCCAGCAGCCAAGATCGGGCCAGGGGCTACGAGCAGTACTTC. Protein sequence: CASSQDRARGYEQYF.

The J gene is TRBJ1-2, the V gene TRBV10-1; tentatively, D is TRBD1 (5 bases). Trimming removed 0 bases from V and 4 bases from J, with 9 bases in between. The CDR3 totals 14 residues. The germline CDR1 and CDR2 sequences are WNHNN and SYGVQD (reference sequence). CDR3 sequence: CASSESRGGYGYTF. The CDR3 bases are TGCGCCAGCAGTGAGTCGAGGGGTGGCTATGGCTACACCTTC.

This chain uses TRBV5-4 with TRBJ1-6, with TRBD1 as a possible D gene (5 bases). Germline V lookup: CDR1 SGHNT, CDR2 YYREEE (reference sequence). CDR3 length: 14 amino acids. V lost 0 bases and J lost 10, with 11 bases in between. The CDR3 loop reads CASSLEGKGSPLHF. CDR3 nucleotide sequence: TGTGCCAGCAGCTTGGAGGGGAAGGGCTCACCCCTCCACTTT.

In its sample, this clone was seen a few times. The rearrangement links TRBV5-1 to TRBJ1-1, with 11 positions matching TRBD1. Unmatched junction bases numbered 12, after V lost 2 bases and J lost 3 bases. The CDR3 runs 18 residues. The germline V gene has CDR1 SGHRS and CDR2 YFSETQ. The chain's CDR3 is CASSFRTGGIYGYTEAFF. Here the CDR3 DNA reads TGCGCCAGCAGCTTCAGGACAGGGGGCATTTACGGTTACACTGAAGCTTTCTTT.